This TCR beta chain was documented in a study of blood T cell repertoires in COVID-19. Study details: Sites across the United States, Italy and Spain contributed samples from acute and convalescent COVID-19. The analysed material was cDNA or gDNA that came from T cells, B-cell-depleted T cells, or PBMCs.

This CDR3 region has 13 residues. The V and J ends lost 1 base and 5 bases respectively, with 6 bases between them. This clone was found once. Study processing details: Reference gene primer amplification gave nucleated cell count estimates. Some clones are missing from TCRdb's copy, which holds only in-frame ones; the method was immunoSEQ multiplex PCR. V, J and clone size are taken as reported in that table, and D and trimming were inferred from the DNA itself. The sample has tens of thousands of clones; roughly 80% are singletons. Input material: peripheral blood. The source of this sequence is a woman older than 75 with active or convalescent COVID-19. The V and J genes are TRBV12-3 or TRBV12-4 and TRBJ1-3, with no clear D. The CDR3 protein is CASSLDQRNTIYF. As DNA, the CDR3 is TGTGCCAGCAGTTTAGATCAGAGAAACACCATATATTTT.